Included here is one TCR beta chain sequence, with context. The record originates from a study of CD8 T cells in Susac syndrome. Germline CDR1 is SQVTM and CDR2 is ANQGSEA. The CDR3 has 13 residues. Trimming stripped 6 bases from V and 1 base from J, with 13 bases between. The RNA input was 0.5 to 1 ug, and it was reverse transcribed with random hexamers. TCRdb itself ran the immunoSEQ multiplex PCR reads through MiXCR, one entry per CDR3 protein. The sample carries about 50,000 distinct CDR3 sequences, 93% recorded once. The sequencing input was CD8+ T cells from PBMCs. The clonotype was recovered from a human donor with multiple sclerosis. This chain joins TRBV29-1 and TRBJ2-7; no definite D call. CDR3 protein: CSVRAVNSYEQYF. Written as DNA, the CDR3 is TGCAGCGTGAGAGCAGTGAATTCCTACGAGCAGTACTTC.